A single sample gave rise to the 31 T cell receptor beta chains below, sequenced in a study of CD8 T cells in ankylosing spondylitis. TCRdb called the 5' RACE reads again in MiXCR, with one record for every CDR3 protein. The table has around 250,000 distinct CDR3 sequences, about 10% seen once; the top ten hold roughly 6.8%. The source material was blood, either unsorted or a sorted T cell fraction (not recorded which). These receptors all stem from a male donor with ankylosing spondylitis or in good health (not recorded which).

The gene calls are TRBV7-2 and TRBJ2-3; 10 positions match TRBD2. The junction had 10 bases not matched to a gene; V was cut back by 4 bases and J by 6 bases. Germline CDR1 reads SGHTA; CDR2 reads FQGNSA. The CDR3 loop spans 16 amino acids. The chain's CDR3 is CASSSRLAGVPDTQYF. The CDR3 DNA is TGTGCCAGCAGCTCTCGCCTAGCGGGGGTTCCGGATACGCAGTATTTT.

This clonotype occurred many times. The chain combines TRBV6-1 with TRBJ2-5, with a possible D match to TRBD1 (6 bases). The CDR3 extends over 14 amino acids. The germline V and J ends were trimmed by 2 bases and 4 bases, with 11 bases remaining between them. Germline V gene sequence: CDR1 MNHNS, CDR2 SASEGT. The CDR3 bases are TGTGCCAGCAGTGAATCCAGGGGTGGAGAGACCCAGTACTTC. Amino acid sequence: CASSESRGGETQYF.

This rearrangement joins TRBV20-1 to TRBJ1-5; unclear D gene. The germline V gene has CDR1 DFQATT and CDR2 SNEGSKA (reference sequence). The CDR3 is 13 amino acids. V was pared by 3 bases and J by 3 bases, with 9 bases between. CDR3 protein: CSARGRDNQPQHF. Written as DNA, the CDR3 is TGCAGTGCTAGGGGCAGAGACAATCAGCCCCAGCATTTT.

This clonotype was detected ten times or more. J is TRBJ2-1 and V is TRBV5-1; TRBD1 agrees at 11 bases. The junction had 4 bases not matched to a gene; V was cut back by 0 bases and J by 8 bases. This CDR3 comprises 15 residues. Germline V gives CDR1 SGHRS, CDR2 YFSETQ. CDR3 amino acids: CASSLAGTGGYEQFF. In DNA form, the CDR3 reads TGCGCCAGCAGCTTGGCTGGGACAGGGGGATATGAGCAGTTCTTC.

This clonotype has at least ten counts. The V and J genes are TRBV29-1 and TRBJ2-7; TRBD2 aligns across 7 bases. Trimming removed 1 base from V and 5 bases from J; junction bases left unmatched: 11. Germline loops: CDR1 SQVTM, CDR2 ANQGSEA. CDR3 length: 15 residues. DNA of the CDR3: TGCAGCGTTGAAGTCCCTACGGGAGGAGCCGACGAGCAGTACTTC. Protein product: CSVEVPTGGADEQYF.

This clonotype was found many times. The chain combines TRBV20-1 with TRBJ2-4; 7 nucleotides agree with TRBD2. The junction had 4 bases not matched to a gene; V was cut back by 5 bases and J by 0 bases. This CDR3 spans 14 amino acids. The germline CDR1 and CDR2 sequences are DFQATT and SNEGSKA (reference sequence). CDR3 nucleotide sequence: TGCAGTGCTCCCGCGGGGGTAGCCAAAAACATTCAGTACTTC. The encoded protein is CSAPAGVAKNIQYF.

This clonotype was recorded many times. CDR3 DNA: TGCGCCAGCAGCTTGACAGGGGGCGACGCTGAAGCTTTCTTT. Protein product: CASSLTGGDAEAFF. The rearrangement links TRBV5-1 to TRBJ1-1; TRBD1 matches 9 bases. Per the germline V gene, CDR1 is SGHRS and CDR2 is YFSETQ. The CDR3 is 14 residues long. V was clipped by 1 base and J by 6 bases; unmatched bases: 4.

This clonotype came up many times. The genes are TRBV5-1 and TRBJ2-7; D unresolved. CDR1 SGHRS and CDR2 YFSETQ come from the germline V gene. Trimming cost V 3 bases and J 5 bases, with 9 bases left between them. The CDR3 is made up of 12 amino acids. Written as DNA, the CDR3 is TGCGCCAGCAGCTCGAACAGAAACGAGCAGTACTTC. It yields the protein CASSSNRNEQYF.

This clonotype was seen only a few times. V is TRBV29-1 and J is TRBJ2-5, with a tentative D call TRBD2 (5 bases). The V gene lost 4 bases and the J gene lost 2 bases, with 11 bases spanning the gap. Germline CDR1 and CDR2: SQVTM and ANQGSEA. There are 13 residues in the CDR3. Written as DNA, the CDR3 is TGCAGCGTTGCCCGGGGTTATCAAGAGACCCAGTACTTC. Translating it yields CSVARGYQETQYF.

This clonotype showed up just a few times. This chain's CDR3 is CSGLVTGSDGYTF. DNA for the CDR3: TGCAGCGGCCTCGTGACAGGGTCGGATGGCTACACCTTC. The gene calls are TRBV29-1 and TRBJ1-2, with 7 bases that match TRBD1. There are 13 residues in the CDR3. Looked up from germline, CDR1 is SQVTM and CDR2 is ANQGSEA. Losses at the gene ends were 7 bases for V and 6 bases for J; bases not matched to a gene: 11.

This clonotype was seen repeatedly, ten times or more. This sequence joins TRBV7-6 and TRBJ2-1; 14 bases fit TRBD2. Per germline, CDR1 SGHVS and CDR2 FNYEAQ. This CDR3 has 19 residues. The trim removed 2 bases at V and 6 bases at J, leaving 12 bases unmatched. CDR3 DNA sequence: TGTGCCAGCAGCTTATTGGGGACTAGCGGGGGACCCGCCCTCAATGAGCAGTTCTTC. Residues: CASSLLGTSGGPALNEQFF.

This clonotype was counted between two and nine times. The chain has TRBV2 and TRBJ2-2; unclear D gene. CDR3 length: 13 amino acids. CDR1 and CDR2 from the germline V gene are SNHLY and FYNNEI. Trimming took off 3 bases at V and 7 bases at J, with 9 bases between the two ends. CDR3 nucleotides: TGTGCCAGCAGTGAGAATGGGATCGGGGAGCTGTTTTTT. This encodes CASSENGIGELFF.

The rearrangement links TRBV7-6 to TRBJ1-6; D is unresolved. This CDR3 contains 16 residues. Trimming removed 1 base from V and 0 bases from J, with 7 bases in between. Germline V gives CDR1 SGHVS, CDR2 FNYEAQ. This chain's CDR3 is CASSLGSSSYNSPLHF. The CDR3 bases are TGTGCCAGCAGCTTAGGGTCAAGCTCCTATAATTCACCCCTCCACTTT.

The table lists this clonotype with a few counts. V usage is TRBV29-1 and J usage is TRBJ1-2; no definite D call. V dropped 3 bases and J dropped 4 bases, with 9 bases sitting between them. This CDR3 has 12 amino acids. The germline V gene has CDR1 SQVTM and CDR2 ANQGSEA. The DNA of the CDR3 is TGCAGCGTTGAGTCCGAAGGCTATGGCTACACCTTC. Protein: CSVESEGYGYTF.

This clonotype was recorded a few times. A much more abundant neighbour one base away suggests this may be a read error. The chain has TRBV5-1 and TRBJ1-2; D might be TRBD1 (6 bases). The CDR3 is made up of 15 amino acids. Germline lookup yields CDR1 SGHRS and CDR2 YFSETQ. The CDR3 region is CASSLGGGYSNGHTF. As DNA, the CDR3 is TGCGCCAGCAGCTTGGGTGGGGGCTATTCGAATGGCCACACCTTC.

This clonotype was seen ten or more times. CDR3: CATSKGSEKLFF. The CDR3 DNA sequence: TGTGCCACCAGCAAGGGTAGTGAAAAACTGTTTTTT. The genes are TRBV15 and TRBJ1-4; no definite D call. CDR1 is LNHNV and CDR2 is YYDKDF in the germline V gene (reference sequence). The CDR3 is 12 residues long. V dropped 4 bases and J dropped 7 bases, with 7 bases sitting between them.

This clonotype came up many times. The rearrangement joins TRBV28 to TRBJ2-5; 8 bases line up with TRBD2. Germline V lookup: CDR1 MDHEN, CDR2 SYDVKM. Trimming took 6 bases from V and 4 from J; bases not matched to a gene: 7. The CDR3 consists of 14 residues. This chain's CDR3 is CASSPVRGAETQYF. DNA of the CDR3: TGTGCCAGCAGCCCCGTGCGGGGGGCAGAGACCCAGTACTTC.

With respect to this clonotype: Just one base apart from a much larger clone, this may be a read error. This chain connects TRBV12-3 or TRBV12-4 to TRBJ1-2, with 7 bases lining up with TRBD1. The CDR3 has 12 amino acids. In DNA, the CDR3 is TGTGCCAGCGGTACAGGGGTCTATGGCCACACCTTC. Amino acids: CASGTGVYGHTF.

This clonotype occurred a few times. J is TRBJ1-2 and V is TRBV7-2; D is undetermined. The CDR3 has 13 amino acids. Germline V gives CDR1 SGHTA, CDR2 FQGNSA. The V and J ends lost 2 bases and 3 bases respectively, with 7 bases between them. The CDR3 sequence: CASSLRIDYGYTF. CDR3 bases: TGTGCCAGCAGCTTAAGGATTGACTATGGCTACACCTTC.

This clonotype was recorded at least ten times. The chain recombines TRBV25-1 with TRBJ2-7; no clear D. Germline CDR1 and CDR2: MGHDK and SYGVNS. V was cut by 4 bases and J by 2 bases, with 15 bases left in between. The CDR3 runs 15 residues. The CDR3 coding sequence is TGTGCCAGCAGTGCTGCCGGATCCCGACCCTACGAGCAGTACTTC. Translated: CASSAAGSRPYEQYF.

This clonotype was counted many times. The rearrangement joins TRBV6-2 or TRBV6-3 to TRBJ1-2, with D uncertain. Germline V gives CDR1 MNHEY, CDR2 SVGEGT. Trimming pared 5 bases from V and 7 bases from J, leaving 14 bases between. The CDR3 length is 13 residues. CDR3 bases: TGTGCCAGCAGTACCTCTCCATGGCTTGGCTACACCTTC. Its translation is CASSTSPWLGYTF.

The V and J genes are TRBV5-4 and TRBJ2-2, with TRBD1 matching over 8 bases. The germline V gene encodes CDR1 SGHNT and CDR2 YYREEE (reference sequence). The CDR3 is 15 residues long. Unmatched junction bases numbered 2, after V lost 0 bases and J lost 4 bases. Here the CDR3 DNA reads TGTGCCAGCAGCTTGGGGGACAGGAGCACCGGGGAGCTGTTTTTT. It encodes CASSLGDRSTGELFF.

The sample holds many counts of this clonotype. The J gene is TRBJ1-3, the V gene TRBV5-1, with a weak D call TRBD1 (5 bases). Deletions cut 4 bases from V and 3 bases from J, with 14 bases between. Germline loops: CDR1 SGHRS, CDR2 YFSETQ. This CDR3 is built from 15 residues. The CDR3 nucleotides are TGCGCCAGCAGCGTTTCGGGGGGGAATGGAAACACCATATATTTT. Translated, it gives CASSVSGGNGNTIYF.

The table lists this clonotype with a few counts. The V gene is TRBV27, the J gene TRBJ1-5, with D tentatively TRBD1 (5 bases). Trimming pared 3 bases from V and 7 bases from J, leaving 13 bases between. CDR1 is MNHEY, CDR2 SMNVEV, per germline (reference sequence). CDR3 size: 14 residues. The CDR3 protein is CASSLRPRDQPQHF. The DNA for the CDR3 is TGTGCCAGCAGTTTGCGGCCGCGGGACCAGCCCCAGCATTTT.

This clonotype was picked up one time. The rearrangement joins TRBV3-1 to TRBJ2-1; TRBD2 aligns across 7 bases. This CDR3 region has 15 residues. Per the germline V gene, CDR1 is LGHDT and CDR2 is YNNKEL (reference sequence). V shed 1 base, J shed 5 bases, and the junction held 5 bases outside the gene matches. The CDR3 DNA reads TGTGCCAGCAGCCAAGGAAGGACTAGTGACAATGAGCAGTTCTTC. It codes for CASSQGRTSDNEQFF.

This clonotype showed up many times. The chain has TRBV6-1 and TRBJ2-4, with unresolved D. The length of the CDR3 is 15 residues. CDR1 and CDR2 (germline): MNHNS, SASEGT. V lost 6 bases to trimming and J lost 3 bases, with 15 bases between them. Here the CDR3 reads CASRGILGVKNIQYF. CDR3 bases: TGTGCCAGCAGGGGGATTCTAGGAGTCAAAAACATTCAGTACTTC.

This clonotype was recorded at least ten times. The genes are TRBV10-3 and TRBJ2-2; maybe TRBD2 (6 bases). The germline V gene has CDR1 ENHRY and CDR2 SYGVKD. Trimming left V 7 bases short and J 0 bases short, with 12 bases between. There are 15 residues in the CDR3. CDR3 residues: CAITSGRTNTGELFF. The CDR3 DNA is TGTGCCATCACCTCCGGGAGAACGAACACCGGGGAGCTGTTTTTT.

The table lists this clonotype with many counts. The chain links TRBV21-1 to TRBJ2-1; the DNA was not compared with TRBD2, the D call given in the table. TRBV21-1 is tagged as a pseudogene. This CDR3 region has 14 residues. Here the CDR3 reads CASSKRRDGDEQFF. The CDR3 DNA reads TGTGCCAGCAGCAAACGGCGGGATGGCGATGAGCAGTTCTTC.

Ten or more counts support this clonotype. V and J are TRBV6-1 and TRBJ1-4; D ambiguous. Trimming took off 0 bases at V and 0 bases at J, with 11 bases between the two ends. The CDR3 length is 17 residues. The germline V gene encodes CDR1 MNHNS and CDR2 SASEGT. CDR3 DNA sequence: TGTGCCAGCAGTGAAGCTATCGAATCTGCAACTAATGAAAAACTGTTTTTT. Amino acid sequence: CASSEAIESATNEKLFF.

This clonotype was counted a few times. This chain connects TRBV28 to TRBJ2-3, with 9 bases fitting TRBD2. The germline V gene encodes CDR1 MDHEN and CDR2 SYDVKM. CDR3 length equals 19 residues. Losses at the gene ends were 1 base for V and 5 bases for J; bases not matched to a gene: 16. CDR3 in amino acids: CASSLFLSGRPPWIDTQYF. The DNA of the CDR3 is TGTGCCAGCAGTTTATTCTTGAGCGGGAGGCCGCCGTGGATAGATACGCAGTATTTT.

The chain links TRBV29-1 to TRBJ2-2, with D unresolved. CDR1 is SQVTM and CDR2 is ANQGSEA in the germline V gene. The CDR3 has 13 amino acids. Trimming removed 4 bases at V and 7 bases at J, with 13 bases between. CDR3 bases: TGCAGCGTTGGTTTCAACCATGGCGGGGAGCTGTTTTTT. It is translated as CSVGFNHGGELFF.